A selection of T cell receptor beta chains follows, all from one sample in a study of OX40 agonist ivuxolimab in advanced cancers. TCRdb's table, derived via immunoSEQ multiplex PCR, lists solely in-frame clones and lacks some. The repertoire holds about 73,000 clones, with over 75% as singletons. The material was CD4+ or CD8+ T cells sorted from blood, obtained in a trial of the OX40 agonist ivuxolimab. The receptors stem from an adult with an advanced solid tumor such as melanoma, head and neck, liver or kidney cancer. The CDR3 runs from the conserved cysteine through the conserved F or W. The D gene is left open where the match is weak. Rows give clone size only sometimes, using once, few, many, or a class for an expanded clone.

j_gene: TRBJ2-4; abundance: .; d_gene: TRBD2; v_gene: TRBV5-4; CDR3aa: CASSETSGRVVDIQYF; CDR3nt: TGTGCCAGCAGCGAGACTAGCGGGAGGGTTGTAGACATTCAGTACTTC
j_gene: TRBJ1-5; abundance: .; d_gene: .; v_gene: TRBV7-7; CDR3aa: CASRARRVNQPQHF; CDR3nt: TGTGCTAGCAGGGCGCGCCGGGTGAATCAGCCCCAGCATTTT
j_gene: TRBJ2-1; abundance: .; d_gene: .; v_gene: TRBV28; CDR3aa: CASSLGTASGGEQFF; CDR3nt: TGTGCCAGCAGTTTGGGGACCGCCAGTGGGGGTGAGCAGTTCTTC
j_gene: TRBJ1-2; abundance: .; d_gene: .; v_gene: TRBV28; CDR3aa: CASSFGGRGYTF; CDR3nt: TGTGCCAGCAGTTTTGGGGGTCGTGGCTACACCTTC
j_gene: TRBJ1-4; abundance: few; d_gene: TRBD1; v_gene: TRBV4-3; CDR3aa: CASSQGRGQAVTEKLFF; CDR3nt: TGCGCCAGCAGCCAAGGCCGCGGACAGGCCGTCACTGAAAAACTGTTTTTT
j_gene: TRBJ1-4; abundance: .; d_gene: .; v_gene: TRBV10-3; CDR3aa: CAISGGAPGEKLFF; CDR3nt: TGTGCCATCAGTGGGGGGGCGCCTGGTGAAAAACTGTTTTTT
j_gene: TRBJ2-7; abundance: .; d_gene: TRBD2; v_gene: TRBV25-1; CDR3aa: CDWKRESEQYF; CDR3nt: TGTGATTGGAAGCGGGAATCCGAGCAGTACTTC
j_gene: TRBJ2-1; abundance: .; d_gene: .; v_gene: TRBV30; CDR3aa: CAWYERGSYNEQFF; CDR3nt: TGTGCCTGGTACGAAAGGGGATCCTACAATGAGCAGTTCTTC
j_gene: TRBJ2-7; abundance: .; d_gene: TRBD2; v_gene: TRBV7-2; CDR3aa: CASSSRDYQSYEQYF; CDR3nt: TGTGCCAGCAGCAGCCGGGACTACCAATCCTACGAGCAGTACTTC
j_gene: TRBJ2-5; abundance: .; d_gene: .; v_gene: TRBV7-2; CDR3aa: CASSLQGETQYF; CDR3nt: TGTGCCAGCAGCCTCCAGGGAGAGACCCAGTACTTC
j_gene: TRBJ1-2; abundance: .; d_gene: TRBD1; v_gene: TRBV15; CDR3aa: CATSNGTGRNYGYTF; CDR3nt: TGTGCCACCAGCAATGGGACAGGGAGGAACTATGGCTACACCTTC
j_gene: TRBJ2-1; abundance: few; d_gene: TRBD2; v_gene: TRBV6-1; CDR3aa: CASRAGTSPYNEQFF; CDR3nt: TGTGCCAGCAGGGCCGGGACTAGCCCTTACAATGAGCAGTTCTTC
j_gene: TRBJ2-7; abundance: .; d_gene: .; v_gene: TRBV7-8; CDR3aa: CASSFAGTVYEQYF; CDR3nt: TGTGCCAGCAGCTTCGCGGGGACTGTTTACGAGCAGTACTTC
j_gene: TRBJ2-7; abundance: .; d_gene: .; v_gene: TRBV5-4; CDR3aa: CASSPGLNSDYEQYF; CDR3nt: TGTGCCAGCAGCCCGGGGCTAAATAGCGACTACGAGCAGTACTTC
j_gene: TRBJ1-5; abundance: once; d_gene: .; v_gene: TRBV6-6; CDR3aa: CASSYSLGGQPQHF; CDR3nt: TGTGCCAGCAGTTACTCGCTGGGGGGACAGCCCCAGCATTTT
j_gene: TRBJ2-7; abundance: .; d_gene: .; v_gene: TRBV11-2; CDR3aa: CASSGLTKRVNEQYF; CDR3nt: TGTGCCAGCAGCGGTCTAACAAAAAGGGTTAACGAGCAGTACTTC
j_gene: TRBJ2-2; abundance: .; d_gene: .; v_gene: TRBV7-2; CDR3aa: CASSSHPGLNTGELFF; CDR3nt: TGTGCCAGCAGCTCCCACCCGGGATTGAACACCGGGGAGCTGTTTTTT
j_gene: TRBJ2-7; abundance: .; d_gene: .; v_gene: TRBV6-5; CDR3aa: CASSYARGSPYEQYF; CDR3nt: TGTGCCAGCAGTTACGCCCGAGGGAGCCCCTACGAGCAGTACTTC
j_gene: TRBJ2-5; abundance: .; d_gene: .; v_gene: TRBV27; CDR3aa: CASSLRGAIKETQYF; CDR3nt: TGTGCCAGCAGTTTACGGGGGGCCATAAAAGAGACCCAGTACTTC